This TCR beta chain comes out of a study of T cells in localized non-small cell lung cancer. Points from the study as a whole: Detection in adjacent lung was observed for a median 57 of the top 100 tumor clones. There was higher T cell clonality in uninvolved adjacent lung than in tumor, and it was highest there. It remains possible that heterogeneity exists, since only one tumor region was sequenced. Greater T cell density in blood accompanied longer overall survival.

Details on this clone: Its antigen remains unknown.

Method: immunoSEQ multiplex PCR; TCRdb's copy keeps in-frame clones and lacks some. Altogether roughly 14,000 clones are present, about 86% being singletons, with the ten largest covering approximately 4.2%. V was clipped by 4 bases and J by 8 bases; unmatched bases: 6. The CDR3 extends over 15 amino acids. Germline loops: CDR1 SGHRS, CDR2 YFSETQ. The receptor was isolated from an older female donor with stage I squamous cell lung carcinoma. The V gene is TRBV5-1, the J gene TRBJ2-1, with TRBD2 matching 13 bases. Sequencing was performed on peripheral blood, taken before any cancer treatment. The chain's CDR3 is CASSEGLAGFDEQFF. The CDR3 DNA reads TGCGCCAGCAGCGAGGGACTAGCGGGGTTCGATGAGCAGTTCTTC.